The clone carrying this T cell receptor beta chain appeared a few times. This CDR3 is 14 amino acids long. The J segment lost 2 bases and the V segment lost 5 bases, leaving 5 bases of the junction unmatched. Germline values: CDR1 MGHDK, CDR2 SYGVNS. The treatment here: randomized to nivolumab then ipilimumab (arm A) or the reverse (arm B). DNA-damaging chemotherapy had not been given to any patient beforehand. From thawed PBMCs, live CD3+CD8+ cells negative for CD19 and CD56 were sorted. The data were taken from a study of sequential checkpoint blockade in melanoma. The table came from immunoSEQ multiplex PCR; TCRdb's copy has only in-frame clones and leaves some out. The sample yields fewer than 20,000 clones, roughly 59% seen once.

The specimen was CD8+ T cells sorted from blood (inferred from file names), collected from a patient given nivolumab and ipilimumab in sequence. This TCR derives from a human donor with melanoma. The chain combines TRBV25-1 with TRBJ2-7; TRBD1 matches at 8 bases. The CDR3 region is CASSPGTGPYEQYF. The CDR3 DNA reads as TGTGCCAGCAGTCCCGGGACAGGACCCTACGAGCAGTACTTC.